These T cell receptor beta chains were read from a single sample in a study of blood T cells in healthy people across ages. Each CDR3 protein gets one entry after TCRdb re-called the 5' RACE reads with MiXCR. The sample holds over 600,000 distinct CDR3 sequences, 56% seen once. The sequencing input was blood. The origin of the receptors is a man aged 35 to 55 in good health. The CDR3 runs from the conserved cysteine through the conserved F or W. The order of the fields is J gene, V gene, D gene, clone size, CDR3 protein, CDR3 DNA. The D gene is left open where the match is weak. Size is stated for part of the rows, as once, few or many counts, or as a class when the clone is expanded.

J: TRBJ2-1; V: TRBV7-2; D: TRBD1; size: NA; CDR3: CASSFTGTVDVDEQFF; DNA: TGTGCCAGCAGCTTTACGGGGACAGTGGATGTCGATGAGCAGTTCTTC
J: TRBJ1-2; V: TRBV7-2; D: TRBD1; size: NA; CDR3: CASSWAGQVDYTF; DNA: TGTGCCAGCAGCTGGGCGGGACAGGTTGACTACACCTTC
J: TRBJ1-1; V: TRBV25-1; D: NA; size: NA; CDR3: CASSEGGGLNTEAFF; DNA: TGTGCCAGCAGTGAAGGGGGCGGGTTGAACACTGAAGCTTTCTTT
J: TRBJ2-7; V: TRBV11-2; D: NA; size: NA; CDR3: CASSLDMRSYEQYF; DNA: TGTGCCAGCAGCTTAGATATGAGATCCTACGAGCAGTACTTC
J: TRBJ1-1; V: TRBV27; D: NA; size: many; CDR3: CASSLLGSEAFF; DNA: TGTGCCAGCAGTTTATTGGGGTCCGAAGCTTTCTTT
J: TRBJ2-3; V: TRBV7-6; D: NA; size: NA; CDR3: CASSLTASGFVPDTQYF; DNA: TGTGCCAGCAGCTTAACAGCGTCAGGGTTCGTTCCAGATACGCAGTATTTT
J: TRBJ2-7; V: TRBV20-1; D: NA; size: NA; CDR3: CSARFISSYNEQYF; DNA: TGCAGTGCTAGGTTCATTAGCTCCTACAATGAGCAGTACTTC
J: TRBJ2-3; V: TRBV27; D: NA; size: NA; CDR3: CASSSLSTTSTDTQYF; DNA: TGTGCCAGCAGTTCTCTCTCCACGACTAGCACAGATACGCAGTATTTT
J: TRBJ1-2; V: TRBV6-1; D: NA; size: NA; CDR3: CASSEADSGPAGYTF; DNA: TGTGCCAGCAGTGAAGCCGACAGCGGCCCTGCTGGCTACACCTTC
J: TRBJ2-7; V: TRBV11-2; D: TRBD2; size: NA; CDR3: CASSSRLAAHNEQYF; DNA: TGTGCCAGCAGCTCTCGACTAGCGGCCCACAATGAGCAGTACTTC